This is a list of T cell receptor beta chains from one sample in a study of cytomegalovirus exposure and HLA in healthy donors. This table comes from immunoSEQ multiplex PCR, and its TCRdb copy is limited to in-frame clones, with some not included. The data hold some 150,000 clones, with roughly 82% observed a single time. Source material: PBMCs. These receptors were collected from a man aged 45-65 years in good health and CMV-seropositive. Each CDR3 is given with its conserved first and last residue. A D gene is named only where the DNA matches it firmly. Size tells how often a clone was seen (once, few, many) or the class of an expanded clone, and some rows leave it out.

D,J,size,V,DNA,CDR3
TRBD1,TRBJ2-7,-,TRBV19,TGTGCCAGTAGTAGGGACAGGAGCTCCTACGAGCAGTACTTC,CASSRDRSSYEQYF
-,TRBJ2-1,-,TRBV4-1,TGCGCCAGCACCACCGGGACTGCCTACAATGAGCAGTTCTTC,CASTTGTAYNEQFF
TRBD1,TRBJ1-3,-,TRBV27,TGTGCCAGCAGTAGACAGGGGCTCTCTGGAAACACCATATATTTT,CASSRQGLSGNTIYF
TRBD1,TRBJ2-7,-,TRBV5-4,TGTGCCAGCAGCGGCCGGGACAGGGGAGTTGACGAGCAGTACTTC,CASSGRDRGVDEQYF
-,TRBJ2-3,-,TRBV4-1,TGCGCCAGCAGCCAACGCGGCACGGCAGTAAATACGCAGTATTTT,CASSQRGTAVNTQYF
-,TRBJ1-1,-,TRBV30,TGTGCCTGGAGCATTAGCCCGAACACTGAAGCTTTCTTT,CAWSISPNTEAFF
-,TRBJ2-3,-,TRBV18,TGTGCCAGCTCACCACCGACTACACCCCCAGGAGATACGCAGTATTTT,CASSPPTTPPGDTQYF
TRBD1,TRBJ1-1,-,TRBV13,TGTGCCAGCAGCTTACCCAGGGGGCCCCTGAACACTGAAGCTTTCTTT,CASSLPRGPLNTEAFF
TRBD2,TRBJ2-3,-,TRBV7-3,TGTGCCAGCAGCTCAGGACTAGCGGGGGGGTCAGATACGCAGTATTTT,CASSSGLAGGSDTQYF
-,TRBJ2-1,-,TRBV5-1,TGCGCCAGCAGCTGGATTATAAGGACTGTAACCCACAATGAGCAGTTCTTC,CASSWIIRTVTHNEQFF
TRBD2,TRBJ2-5,-,TRBV5-4,TGTGCCAGCAGTGGGGAGGGGGAGACCCAGTACTTC,CASSGEGETQYF
-,TRBJ2-4,-,TRBV18,TGTGCCAGCTCACCTATCTCGGTAGCCAAAAACATTCAGTACTTC,CASSPISVAKNIQYF
TRBD1,TRBJ1-5,-,TRBV18,TGTGCCAGCTCAGAGGGGACAGGGGATCAGCCCCAGCATTTT,CASSEGTGDQPQHF
-,TRBJ1-1,-,TRBV7-9,TGTGCCAGCAAATCTAACAGGCGGAACACTGAAGCTTTCTTT,CASKSNRRNTEAFF
-,TRBJ2-7,-,TRBV19,TGTGCCAGTAGTATTCTGGACGAGGGCGACGAGCAGTACTTC,CASSILDEGDEQYF
TRBD1,TRBJ2-7,-,TRBV6-5,TGTGCCAGCAGTTTGGGACAGGGATTCCAGCAGTACTTC,CASSLGQGFQQYF
TRBD1,TRBJ1-3,-,TRBV6-5,TGTGCCAGCAGTCGACAGGGGGCTGGAAACACCATATATTTT,CASSRQGAGNTIYF
-,TRBJ2-7,-,TRBV27,TGTGCCAGCAGCCTTGTATATTCCTACGAGCAGTACTTC,CASSLVYSYEQYF
-,TRBJ2-7,-,TRBV5-1,TGCGCCAGCAGCCCGCAGTGGGGAGCCTCCTACGAGCAGTACTTC,CASSPQWGASYEQYF
-,TRBJ1-3,few,TRBV15,TGTGCCACCAGCAGAGAACTGTCCTCTGGAAACACCATATATTTT,CATSRELSSGNTIYF
TRBD2,TRBJ2-3,-,TRBV18,TGTGCCAGCTCACCACCGGGACTAGCTCCAGATACGCAGTATTTT,CASSPPGLAPDTQYF
TRBD1,TRBJ1-1,-,TRBV28,TGTGCCAGCAGAACTGGAGGACAGGGGACGTCTGAAGCTTTCTTT,CASRTGGQGTSEAFF
-,TRBJ2-2,-,TRBV7-3,TGTGCCAGCAGCTTATATGCAGGGGCGCAGACCGGGGAGCTGTTTTTT,CASSLYAGAQTGELFF
TRBD2,TRBJ2-5,-,TRBV11-2,TGTGCCAGCAGCTTGGGCGGGGGGGGAGAGACCCAGTACTTC,CASSLGGGGETQYF
-,TRBJ2-5,-,TRBV27,TGTGCCAGCGGTGGGAGAGAGACCCAGTACTTC,CASGGRETQYF
-,TRBJ1-2,-,TRBV28,TGTGCCAGCAGTTTTAGGAGTCTAAGGGGCTACACCTTC,CASSFRSLRGYTF
-,TRBJ2-5,-,TRBV7-3,TGTGCCAGCAGCCGCGGGTACCAAGAGACCCAGTACTTC,CASSRGYQETQYF
-,TRBJ2-1,-,TRBV5-4,TGTGCCAGCAGCTCGACACCTTACAATGAGCAGTTCTTC,CASSSTPYNEQFF
TRBD2,TRBJ2-3,-,TRBV7-9,TGTGCCAGCAGCTTAACTAGCGGGAGTTCGGATACGCAGTATTTT,CASSLTSGSSDTQYF
-,TRBJ1-6,-,TRBV6-5,TGTGCCAGCAAGGCGCCGGGAAATTCACCCCTCCACTTT,CASKAPGNSPLHF
-,TRBJ2-1,few,TRBV7-9,TGTGCCAGCAGCTTTGCGTACAATGAGCAGTTCTTC,CASSFAYNEQFF
TRBD2,TRBJ2-7,-,TRBV4-1,TGCGCCAGCAGCCAAGTACGCGGGAGTATCGGCGAGCAGTACTTC,CASSQVRGSIGEQYF
TRBD2,TRBJ2-3,-,TRBV2,TGTGCCAGCAGTGACGGCCTAGCGGAGATCACAGATACGCAGTATTTT,CASSDGLAEITDTQYF
TRBD1,TRBJ1-2,-,TRBV7-9,TGTGCCAGCAGCTTGGACGGGACAGGGATCCTCCTTAGTGGCTACACCTTC,CASSLDGTGILLSGYTF
TRBD1,TRBJ2-1,-,TRBV7-3,TGTGCCAGCAGCCCCACCGGGACAGGGCCCGTTGAGCAGTTCTTC,CASSPTGTGPVEQFF
-,TRBJ2-2,-,TRBV19,TGTGCCAGTAGTATAGGGTCAGGGTGGGACACCGGGGAGCTGTTTTTT,CASSIGSGWDTGELFF
-,TRBJ2-1,-,TRBV30,TGTGCCTGGAGCAGAACTACGTACAATGAGCAGTTCTTC,CAWSRTTYNEQFF
-,TRBJ1-2,-,TRBV28,TGTGCCAGCAGTTTTACAGGGATCTATGGCTACACCTTC,CASSFTGIYGYTF
TRBD1,TRBJ1-1,-,TRBV10-3,TGTGCCATCAGCTCAGGGGGATCTGAAGCTTTCTTT,CAISSGGSEAFF
-,TRBJ2-1,few,TRBV18,TGTGCCAGCTCACCATACGGTGACTCCTACAATGAGCAGTTCTTC,CASSPYGDSYNEQFF